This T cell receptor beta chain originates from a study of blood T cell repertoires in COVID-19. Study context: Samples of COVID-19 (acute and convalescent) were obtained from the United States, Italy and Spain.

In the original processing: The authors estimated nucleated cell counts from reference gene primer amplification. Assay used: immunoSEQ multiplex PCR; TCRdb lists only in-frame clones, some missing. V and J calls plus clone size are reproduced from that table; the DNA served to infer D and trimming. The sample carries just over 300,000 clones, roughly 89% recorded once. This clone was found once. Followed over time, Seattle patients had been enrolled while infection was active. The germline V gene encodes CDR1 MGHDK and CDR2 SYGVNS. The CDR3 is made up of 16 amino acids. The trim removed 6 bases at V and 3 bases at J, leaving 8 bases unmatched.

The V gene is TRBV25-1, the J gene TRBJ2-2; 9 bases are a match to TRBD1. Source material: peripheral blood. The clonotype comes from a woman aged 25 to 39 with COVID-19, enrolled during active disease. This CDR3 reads CASRDGQGRYTGELFF. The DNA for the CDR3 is TGTGCCAGCAGGGACGGACAGGGGCGTTACACCGGGGAGCTGTTTTTT.